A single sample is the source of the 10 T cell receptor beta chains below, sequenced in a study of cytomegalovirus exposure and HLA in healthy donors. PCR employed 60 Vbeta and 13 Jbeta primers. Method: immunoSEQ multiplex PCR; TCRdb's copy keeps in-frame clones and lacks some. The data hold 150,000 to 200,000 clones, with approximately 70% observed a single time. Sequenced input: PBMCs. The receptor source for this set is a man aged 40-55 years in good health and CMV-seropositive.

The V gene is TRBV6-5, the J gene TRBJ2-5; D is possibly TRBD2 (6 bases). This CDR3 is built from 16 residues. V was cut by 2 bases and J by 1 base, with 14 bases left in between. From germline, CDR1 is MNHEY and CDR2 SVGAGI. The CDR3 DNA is TGTGCCAGCAGTTACGATGAGGTCGGGGGCCAAGAGACCCAGTACTTC. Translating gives CASSYDEVGGQETQYF.

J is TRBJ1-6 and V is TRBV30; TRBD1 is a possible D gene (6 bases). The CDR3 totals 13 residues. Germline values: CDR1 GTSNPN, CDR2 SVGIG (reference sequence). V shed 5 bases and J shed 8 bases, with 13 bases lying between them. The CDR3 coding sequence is TGTGCCTGGCTCACAGGGCCCGATTCACCCCTCCACTTT. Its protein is CAWLTGPDSPLHF.

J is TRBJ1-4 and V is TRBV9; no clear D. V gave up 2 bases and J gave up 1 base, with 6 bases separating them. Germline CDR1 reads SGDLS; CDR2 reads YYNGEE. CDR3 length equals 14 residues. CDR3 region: CASSVSGTNEKLFF. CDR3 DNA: TGTGCCAGCAGCGTTAGCGGAACTAATGAAAAACTGTTTTTT.

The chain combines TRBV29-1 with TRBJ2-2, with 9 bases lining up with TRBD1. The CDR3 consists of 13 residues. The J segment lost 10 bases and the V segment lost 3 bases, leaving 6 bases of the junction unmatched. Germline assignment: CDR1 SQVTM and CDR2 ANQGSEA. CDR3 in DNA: TGCAGCGTTGAGGTGGACAGGGGAGTGGAGCTGTTTTTT. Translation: CSVEVDRGVELFF.

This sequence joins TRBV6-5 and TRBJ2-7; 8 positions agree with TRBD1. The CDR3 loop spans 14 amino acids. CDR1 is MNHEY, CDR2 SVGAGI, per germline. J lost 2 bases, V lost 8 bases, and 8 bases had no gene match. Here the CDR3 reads CASRGTGGTYEQYF. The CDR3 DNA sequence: TGTGCCAGCCGGGGGACAGGCGGGACCTACGAGCAGTACTTC.

The CDR3 spells CASSLAGTTLYGYTF. The CDR3 coding sequence is TGCGCCAGCAGCTTGGCCGGGACAACCCTCTATGGCTACACCTTC. This chain connects TRBV5-1 to TRBJ1-2, with D possibly matching TRBD1 (6 bases). CDR1 and CDR2 from the germline V gene are SGHRS and YFSETQ. V shed 0 bases and J shed 4 bases, with 13 bases lying between them. The CDR3 is made up of 15 amino acids.

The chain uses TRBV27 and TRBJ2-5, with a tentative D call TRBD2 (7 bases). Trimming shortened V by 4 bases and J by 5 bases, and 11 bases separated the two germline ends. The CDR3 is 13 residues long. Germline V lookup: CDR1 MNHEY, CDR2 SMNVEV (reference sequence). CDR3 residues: CASSWRGGETQYF. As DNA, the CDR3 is TGTGCCAGCAGTTGGAGGGGGGGCGAGACCCAGTACTTC.

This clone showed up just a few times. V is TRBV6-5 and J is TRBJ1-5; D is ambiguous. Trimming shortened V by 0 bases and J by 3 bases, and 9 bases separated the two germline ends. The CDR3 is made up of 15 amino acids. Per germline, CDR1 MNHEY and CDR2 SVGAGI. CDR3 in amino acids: CASSYSGGYNQPQHF. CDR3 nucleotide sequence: TGTGCCAGCAGTTACTCCGGCGGTTACAATCAGCCCCAGCATTTT.

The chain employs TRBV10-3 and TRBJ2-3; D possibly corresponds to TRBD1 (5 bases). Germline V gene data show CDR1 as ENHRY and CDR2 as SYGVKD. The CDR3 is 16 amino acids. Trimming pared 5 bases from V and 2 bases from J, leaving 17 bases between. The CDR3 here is CAISSTGPSSTDTQYF. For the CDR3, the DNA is TGTGCCATCAGTTCCACAGGACCCTCTTCCACAGATACGCAGTATTTT.

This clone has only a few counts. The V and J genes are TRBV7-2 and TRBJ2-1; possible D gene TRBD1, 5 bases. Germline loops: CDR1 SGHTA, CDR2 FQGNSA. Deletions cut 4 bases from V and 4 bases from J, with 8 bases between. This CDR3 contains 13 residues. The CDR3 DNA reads TGTGCCAGCAGCTCGCAGGGTTACAATGAGCAGTTCTTC. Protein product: CASSSQGYNEQFF.